The next 19 T cell receptor beta chains were all read from a single sample in a study of cytomegalovirus exposure and HLA in healthy donors. The PCR contained 60 Vbeta and 13 Jbeta primers. Produced via immunoSEQ multiplex PCR; TCRdb's table is partial and in-frame only. This sample has 100,000 to 120,000 clones, with about 80% found just once. Sequencing input: PBMCs. The receptors stem from a young man in good health and CMV-seropositive.

The chain carries TRBV7-9 and TRBJ1-2; 7 positions agree with TRBD1. Germline assignment: CDR1 SEHNR and CDR2 FQNEAQ (reference sequence). Germline trimming cut 5 bases from V and 3 bases from J; bases unmatched to any gene: 9. The CDR3 has 15 residues. The CDR3 nucleotides read TGTGCCAGCAGCCCGAGCACAGACAGGGACTATGGCTACACCTTC. This encodes CASSPSTDRDYGYTF. The full variable domain, in which reference TRBV7-9 and TRBJ1-2 provide the parts outside the CDR3, is DTGVSQNPRHKITKRGQNVTFRCDPISEHNRLYWYRQTLGQGPEFLTYFQNEAQLEKSRLLSDRFSAERPKGSFSTLEIQRTEQGDSAMYLCASSPSTDRDYGYTFGSGTRLTVV.

The chain couples TRBV7-8 to TRBJ2-3; tentatively, D is TRBD2 (5 bases). Germline CDR1 SGHVS, CDR2 FQNEAQ. With 2 bases removed from V and 2 bases from J, the gap between germline ends came to 14 bases. The CDR3 covers 16 residues. This chain's CDR3 is CASSLKGSGFTDTQYF. CDR3 DNA: TGTGCCAGCAGCTTAAAAGGGAGCGGCTTCACAGATACGCAGTATTTT.

This clone was detected a few times. This chain uses TRBV27 with TRBJ2-3; 7 nucleotides align to TRBD2. The CDR3 totals 15 residues. Trimming cost V 5 bases and J 2 bases; bases outside gene matches: 7. Germline values: CDR1 MNHEY, CDR2 SMNVEV (reference sequence). CDR3 DNA: TGTGCCAGCAGTGAGCTAGCGGCCCTCACAGATACGCAGTATTTT. Translating gives CASSELAALTDTQYF.

The DNA for the CDR3 is TGTGCCAGTAGTATTGGACAGGCTCCCGGGGAGCTGTTTTTT. Its translation: CASSIGQAPGELFF. The chain links TRBV19 to TRBJ2-2, with TRBD1 identical over 7 bases. Germline assignment: CDR1 LNHDA and CDR2 SQIVND (reference sequence). V gave up 3 bases and J gave up 6 bases; unmatched junction bases: 4. The CDR3 totals 14 residues.

This clone was recorded a few times. The chain couples TRBV18 to TRBJ1-1, with no clear D. The CDR3 is 14 residues long. V lost 0 bases to trimming and J lost 4 bases, with 9 bases between them. Germline V gene lookup returns CDR1 KGHSH and CDR2 LQKENI. This CDR3 is CASSPPLATTEAFF. CDR3 in DNA: TGTGCCAGCTCACCACCCCTAGCGACCACTGAAGCTTTCTTT.

This clone was picked up a small number of times. This rearrangement joins TRBV5-5 to TRBJ2-7, with TRBD1 identical over 8 bases. The CDR3 covers 14 residues. Germline V lookup: CDR1 SGHKS, CDR2 YYEKEE (reference sequence). V lost 0 bases to trimming and J lost 3 bases; unmatched junction nucleotides: 2. The CDR3 sequence is CASSLEDRVYEQYF. The CDR3 nucleotides are TGTGCCAGCAGCTTGGAGGACAGGGTCTACGAGCAGTACTTC.

This chain links TRBV7-6 with TRBJ2-3; 8 bases line up with TRBD1. CDR1 and CDR2 (germline): SGHVS, FNYEAQ. The CDR3 spans 15 residues. V was clipped by 2 bases and J by 4 bases; unmatched bases: 5. DNA for the CDR3: TGTGCCAGCAGCTTAAACCCGGACAGGGCAGATACGCAGTATTTT. Amino acid sequence: CASSLNPDRADTQYF.

The CDR3 loop is CASTRDSEQFF. As DNA, the CDR3 is TGTGCCAGCACCAGGGACTCTGAGCAGTTCTTC. J is TRBJ2-1 and V is TRBV2, with TRBD2 as a possible D gene (6 bases). CDR1 SNHLY and CDR2 FYNNEI come from the germline V gene. The germline V and J ends were trimmed by 7 bases and 9 bases, with 10 bases remaining between them. This CDR3 is 11 amino acids long.

CDR3 nucleotide sequence: TGTGCCAGCAGACTGACTGGGGCCGCCACTGAAGCTTTCTTT. It codes for CASRLTGAATEAFF. This chain joins TRBV7-6 and TRBJ1-1; tentatively, D is TRBD1 (5 bases). Germline V gives CDR1 SGHVS, CDR2 FNYEAQ. This CDR3 has 14 amino acids. Trimming stripped 6 bases from V and 4 bases from J, with 15 bases between.

The chain joins TRBV9 to TRBJ2-7; D uncertain. The CDR3 is made up of 13 amino acids. Per germline, CDR1 SGDLS and CDR2 YYNGEE. Trimming took off 0 bases at V and 9 bases at J, with 13 bases between the two ends. The CDR3 DNA reads TGTGCCAGCAGCGTAGGGGTGATCGACATGCAGTACTTC. Its translation: CASSVGVIDMQYF.

Regarding this clone: An end of the junction does not agree with germline; a read error may underlie this. The V gene is TRBV7-7, the J gene TRBJ2-5, with TRBD1 matching over 7 bases. From germline, CDR1 is SSHAT and CDR2 FNYEAQ (reference sequence). This CDR3 is built from 14 residues. The CDR3: CASSSGTDQETQYF. The CDR3 coding sequence is TGTGCTAGCAGCTCAGGGACAGACCAAGAGACCCAGTACTTC. The variable domain in full, completed from reference TRBV7-7 and TRBJ2-5, reads GAGVSQSPRYKVTKRGQDVTLRCDPISSHATLYWYQQALGQGPEFLTYFNYEAQPDKSGLPSDRFSAERPEGSISTLTIQRTEQRDSAMYRCASSSGTDQETQYFGPGTRLLVL.

This chain uses TRBV7-3 with TRBJ2-7, with TRBD1 as a possible D gene (7 bases). Germline V gene sequence: CDR1 SGHTA, CDR2 FQGTGA. Trimming stripped 3 bases from V and 3 bases from J, with 15 bases between. This CDR3 has 15 amino acids. CDR3: CASSLQGGLDYEQYF. CDR3 DNA: TGTGCCAGCAGCTTGCAGGGGGGCCTTGACTACGAGCAGTACTTC.

The chain uses TRBV5-1 and TRBJ2-1, with TRBD1 matching 9 bases. The germline V gene encodes CDR1 SGHRS and CDR2 YFSETQ. J was trimmed by 6 bases and V by 2 bases; bases with no gene match: 15. This CDR3 is 18 amino acids long. The DNA of the CDR3 is TGCGCCAGCAGCTTTGGGGCGCTCTTGACAGGGGGTTTCAATGAGCAGTTCTTC. Amino acid sequence: CASSFGALLTGGFNEQFF. Together with reference TRBV5-1 and TRBJ2-1, the CDR3 gives the full variable domain: KAGVTQTPRYLIKTRGQQVTLSCSPISGHRSVSWYQQTPGQGLQFLFEYFSETQRNKGNFPGRFSGRQFSNSRSEMNVSTLELGDSALYLCASSFGALLTGGFNEQFFGPGTRLTVL.

This chain uses TRBV13 with TRBJ2-5; TRBD2 agrees at 7 bases. This CDR3 has 16 amino acids. Germline loops: CDR1 PRHDT, CDR2 FYEKMQ (reference sequence). V shed 5 bases, J shed 2 bases, and the junction held 11 bases outside the gene matches. CDR3 in amino acids: CASSPPTSAGQETQYF. The CDR3 DNA reads TGTGCCAGCAGCCCCCCTACTAGCGCCGGGCAAGAGACCCAGTACTTC.

The rearrangement links TRBV13 to TRBJ1-2; a weak D match, TRBD1 (6 bases). Germline V gene sequence: CDR1 PRHDT, CDR2 FYEKMQ (reference sequence). V was pared by 6 bases and J by 7 bases, with 15 bases between. The CDR3 covers 13 residues. CDR3 DNA sequence: TGTGCCAGCAGTTCCGGGGGGCTTCGTGGCTACACCTTC. Protein: CASSSGGLRGYTF.

The chain uses TRBV6-5 and TRBJ2-7; D might be TRBD2 (6 bases). The V gene lost 4 bases and the J gene lost 0 bases, with 13 bases spanning the gap. The CDR3 has 15 residues. CDR1 is MNHEY and CDR2 is SVGAGI in the germline V gene. Here the CDR3 DNA reads TGTGCCAGCAGTTCTGGGGCGGGGAGCTCCTACGAGCAGTACTTC. It translates to CASSSGAGSSYEQYF.

V is TRBV6-5 and J is TRBJ2-2, with D possibly TRBD2 on 6 matching bases. Germline V gives CDR1 MNHEY, CDR2 SVGAGI. CDR3 length equals 13 residues. V lost 6 bases and J lost 5, with 10 bases in between. In DNA form, the CDR3 reads TGTGCCAGCAGAATTCTAGCGACCGGGGAGCTGTTTTTT. Translated, it gives CASRILATGELFF.

The chain joins TRBV28 to TRBJ1-1; D might be TRBD1 (6 bases). Trimming took off 2 bases at V and 5 bases at J, with 12 bases between the two ends. The CDR3 length is 14 residues. Germline V gives CDR1 MDHEN, CDR2 SYDVKM. CDR3 region: CASSLQGWVTEAFF. The CDR3 DNA is TGTGCCAGCAGTTTACAGGGGTGGGTTACTGAAGCTTTCTTT. The whole variable domain, remainder taken from reference TRBV28 and TRBJ1-1, is DVKVTQSSRYLVKRTGEKVFLECVQDMDHENMFWYRQDPGLGLRLIYFSYDVKMKEKGDIPEGYSVSREKKERFSLILESASTNQTSMYLCASSLQGWVTEAFFGQGTRLTVV.

V and J are TRBV5-6 and TRBJ2-3; 10 bases are a match to TRBD2. This CDR3 has 16 residues. The V gene end was trimmed by 2 bases and the J gene end by 2 bases; junction bases not matched to a gene: 5. Per germline, CDR1 SGHDT and CDR2 YYEEEE. This chain's CDR3 is CASSLTSGAFTDTQYF. In nucleotides, the CDR3 is TGTGCCAGCAGCTTAACTAGCGGGGCCTTCACAGATACGCAGTATTTT.